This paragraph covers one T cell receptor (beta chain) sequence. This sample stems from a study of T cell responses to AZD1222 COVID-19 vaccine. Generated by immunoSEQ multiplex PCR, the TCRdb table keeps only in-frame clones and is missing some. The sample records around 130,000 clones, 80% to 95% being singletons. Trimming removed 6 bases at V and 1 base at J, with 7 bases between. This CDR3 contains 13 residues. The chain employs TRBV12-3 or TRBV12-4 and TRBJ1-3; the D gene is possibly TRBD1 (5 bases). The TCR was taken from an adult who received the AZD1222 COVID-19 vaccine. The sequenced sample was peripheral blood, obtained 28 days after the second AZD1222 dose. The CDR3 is CASRPGSGNTIYF. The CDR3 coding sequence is TGTGCCAGCAGACCAGGGTCTGGAAACACCATATATTTT.